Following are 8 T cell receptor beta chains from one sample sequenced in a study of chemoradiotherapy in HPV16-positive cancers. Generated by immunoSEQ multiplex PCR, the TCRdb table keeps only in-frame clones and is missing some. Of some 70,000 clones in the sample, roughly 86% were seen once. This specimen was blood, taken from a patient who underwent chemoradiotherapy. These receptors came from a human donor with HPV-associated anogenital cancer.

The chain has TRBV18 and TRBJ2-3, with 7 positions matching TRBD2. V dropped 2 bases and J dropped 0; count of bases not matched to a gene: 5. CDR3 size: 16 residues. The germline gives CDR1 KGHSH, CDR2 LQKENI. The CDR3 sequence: CASSPASGTSTDTQYF. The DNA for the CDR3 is TGTGCCAGCTCACCAGCTAGCGGAACTAGCACAGATACGCAGTATTTT.

The DNA for the CDR3 is TGTGCCAGCAGTAGTAGCGGCGGGGTTCCGGGCCGGAGTGGCTACACCTTC. Translating it yields CASSSSGGVPGRSGYTF. The rearrangement links TRBV7-2 to TRBJ1-2, with no clear D. The ends were cut back, 6 bases at V and 7 bases at J, with 27 bases in the middle. Germline assignment: CDR1 SGHTA and CDR2 FQGNSA. The CDR3 covers 17 residues.

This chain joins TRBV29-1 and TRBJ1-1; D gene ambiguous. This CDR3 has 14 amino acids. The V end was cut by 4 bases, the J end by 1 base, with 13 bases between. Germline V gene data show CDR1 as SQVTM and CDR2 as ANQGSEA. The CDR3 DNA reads TGCAGCGTTGCCGTTCTGGCGGGGAACACTGAAGCTTTCTTT. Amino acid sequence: CSVAVLAGNTEAFF.

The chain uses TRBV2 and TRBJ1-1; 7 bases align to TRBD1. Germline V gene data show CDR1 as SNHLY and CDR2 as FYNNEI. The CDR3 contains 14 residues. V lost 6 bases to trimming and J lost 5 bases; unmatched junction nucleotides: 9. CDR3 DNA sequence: TGTGCCAGCAGGGAGGGACAGCGTATAACTGAAGCTTTCTTT. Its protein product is CASREGQRITEAFF.

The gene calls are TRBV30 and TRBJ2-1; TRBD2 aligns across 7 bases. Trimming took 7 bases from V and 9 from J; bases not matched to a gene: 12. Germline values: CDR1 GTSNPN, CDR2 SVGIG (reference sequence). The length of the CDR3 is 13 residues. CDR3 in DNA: TGTGCCTCAAGGGACTATCTCCGCGGTGAGCAGTTCTTC. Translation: CASRDYLRGEQFF.

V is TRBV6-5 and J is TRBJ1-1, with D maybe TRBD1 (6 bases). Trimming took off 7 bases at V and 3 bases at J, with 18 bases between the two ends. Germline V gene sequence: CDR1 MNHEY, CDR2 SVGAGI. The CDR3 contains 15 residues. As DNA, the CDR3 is TGTGCCAGCAACGGGGGCTGGGGTAGGGACACTGAAGCTTTCTTT. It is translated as CASNGGWGRDTEAFF.

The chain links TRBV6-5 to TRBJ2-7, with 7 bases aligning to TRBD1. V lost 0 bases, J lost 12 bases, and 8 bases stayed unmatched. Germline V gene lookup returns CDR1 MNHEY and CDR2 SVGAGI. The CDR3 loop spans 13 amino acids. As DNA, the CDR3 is TGTGCCAGCAGTTACTCAAGACAGGGCCAGGGGTACTTC. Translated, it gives CASSYSRQGQGYF.

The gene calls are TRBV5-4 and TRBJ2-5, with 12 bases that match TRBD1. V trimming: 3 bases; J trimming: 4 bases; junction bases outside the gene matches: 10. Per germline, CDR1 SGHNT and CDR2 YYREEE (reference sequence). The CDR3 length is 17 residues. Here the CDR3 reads CASSWALGQGARETQYF. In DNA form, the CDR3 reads TGTGCCAGCAGCTGGGCTTTGGGACAGGGGGCGCGAGAGACCCAGTACTTC.